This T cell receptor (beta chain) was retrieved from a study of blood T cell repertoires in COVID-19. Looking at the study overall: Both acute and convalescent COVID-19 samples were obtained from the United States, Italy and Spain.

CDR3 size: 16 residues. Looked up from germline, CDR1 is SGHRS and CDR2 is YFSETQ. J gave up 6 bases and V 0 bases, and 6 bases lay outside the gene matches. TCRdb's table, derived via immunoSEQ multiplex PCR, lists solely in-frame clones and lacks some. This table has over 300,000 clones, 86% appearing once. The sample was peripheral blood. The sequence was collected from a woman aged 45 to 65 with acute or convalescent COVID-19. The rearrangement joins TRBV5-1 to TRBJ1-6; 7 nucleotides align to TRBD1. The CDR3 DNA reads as TGCGCCAGCAGCTTGGGTGGGACAGTGACTAATTCACCCCTCCACTTT. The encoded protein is CASSLGGTVTNSPLHF.